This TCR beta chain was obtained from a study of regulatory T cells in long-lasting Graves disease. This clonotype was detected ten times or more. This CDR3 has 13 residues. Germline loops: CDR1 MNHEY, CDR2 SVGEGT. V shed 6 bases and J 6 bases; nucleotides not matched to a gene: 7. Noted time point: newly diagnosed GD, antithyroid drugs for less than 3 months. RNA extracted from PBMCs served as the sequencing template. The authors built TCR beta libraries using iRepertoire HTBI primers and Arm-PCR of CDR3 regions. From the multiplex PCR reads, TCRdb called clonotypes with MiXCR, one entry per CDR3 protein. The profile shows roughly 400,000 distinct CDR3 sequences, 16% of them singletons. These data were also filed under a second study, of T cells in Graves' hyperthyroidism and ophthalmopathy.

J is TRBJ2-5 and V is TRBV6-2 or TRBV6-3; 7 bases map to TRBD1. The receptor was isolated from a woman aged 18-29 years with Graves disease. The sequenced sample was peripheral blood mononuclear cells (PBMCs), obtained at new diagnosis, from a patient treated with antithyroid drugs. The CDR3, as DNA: TGTGCCAGCAGGGAGACAGGGACGAAGACCCAGTACTTC. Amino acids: CASRETGTKTQYF.